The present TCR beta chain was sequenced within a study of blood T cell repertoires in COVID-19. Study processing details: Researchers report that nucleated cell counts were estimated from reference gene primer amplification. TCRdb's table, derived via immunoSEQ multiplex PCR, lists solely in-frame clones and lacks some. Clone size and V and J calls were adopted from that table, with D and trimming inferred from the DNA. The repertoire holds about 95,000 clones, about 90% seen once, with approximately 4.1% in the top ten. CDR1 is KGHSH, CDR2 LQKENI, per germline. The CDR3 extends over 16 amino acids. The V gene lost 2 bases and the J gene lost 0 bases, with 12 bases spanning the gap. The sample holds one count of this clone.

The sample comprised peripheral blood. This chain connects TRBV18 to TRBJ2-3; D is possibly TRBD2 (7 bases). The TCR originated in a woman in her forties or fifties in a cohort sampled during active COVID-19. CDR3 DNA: TGTGCCAGCTCACCAAGGGCGGGGGCTAGCACAGATACGCAGTATTTT. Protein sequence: CASSPRAGASTDTQYF.